What follows are 2 T cell receptor beta chains derived from one specimen sequenced in a study of blood T cell repertoires in COVID-19. Profiled with immunoSEQ multiplex PCR; TCRdb holds only in-frame clones, not every one. The table lists approximately 37,000 clones, around 87% of them singletons, with approximately 19% in the top ten. The sample was peripheral blood. The receptor set was obtained from a man aged 45-65 years in a cohort sampled during active COVID-19.

CDR3 nucleotide sequence: TGTGCCAGCAGCTTAGAGGCGGGCTCCTACGAGCAGTACTTC. Protein: CASSLEAGSYEQYF. The genes are TRBV11-2 and TRBJ2-7; TRBD2 is a possible D gene (5 bases). The V gene lost 0 bases and the J gene lost 0 bases, with 6 bases spanning the gap. Germline V gene data show CDR1 as SGHAT and CDR2 as FQNNGV. This CDR3 is built from 14 residues.

This clone was picked up a small number of times. The chain links TRBV19 to TRBJ1-6; 10 nucleotides match TRBD1. Germline CDR1 is LNHDA and CDR2 is SQIVND (reference sequence). The J segment lost 10 bases and the V segment lost 11 bases, leaving 14 bases of the junction unmatched. The CDR3 is made up of 15 amino acids. The CDR3: CAARQGAEVGSPLHF. The CDR3, as DNA: TGTGCCGCTAGACAGGGGGCGGAGGTAGGGTCACCCCTCCACTTT. The full variable domain, completed using reference TRBV19 and TRBJ1-6, is DGGITQSPKYLFRKEGQNVTLSCEQNLNHDAMYWYRQDPGQGLRLIYYSQIVNDFQKGDIAEGYSVSREKKESFPLTVTSAQKNPTAFYLCAARQGAEVGSPLHFGNGTRLTVT.